The T cell receptor (beta chain) under discussion was sequenced for a study of blood T cell repertoires in COVID-19. The wider study: Sites across the United States, Italy and Spain contributed samples from acute and convalescent COVID-19. In each case, the material was cDNA or gDNA derived from T cells, B-cell-depleted T cells, or PBMCs.

Under the authors' procedure: Reference gene primer amplification gave estimated nucleated cell counts. The assay was immunoSEQ multiplex PCR, and TCRdb's table has in-frame clones only and misses some. The V and J calls and clone size come from that table; D and trimming were worked out from the DNA. This sample carries around 300,000 clones, 70% to 90% of them seen once, and the ten largest clones take approximately 10%. V dropped 6 bases and J dropped 9; count of bases not matched to a gene: 4. The CDR3 spans 13 residues. V usage is TRBV12-3 or TRBV12-4 and J usage is TRBJ2-3, with 12 bases identical to TRBD2. The receptor was isolated from a woman in her 70s with acute or convalescent COVID-19. Sequenced input: peripheral blood. The CDR3 reads CASRLAGGRTQYF. The CDR3 nucleotides read TGTGCCAGCAGACTAGCGGGGGGAAGGACGCAGTATTTT.